Detailed here is one T cell receptor (beta chain). Antigen unknown. This record belongs to a study of T cell responses to AZD1222 COVID-19 vaccine. Data came from immunoSEQ multiplex PCR; TCRdb stores just in-frame clones and leaves some out. The data contain roughly 99,000 clones, roughly nine tenths of them seen just once; the ten biggest clones take up 5.5% to 8.5%. Overall study results and limits: Donor demographics were predominantly white British with a female majority; clonal diversity may be underestimated.

The CDR3 spans 16 residues. The germline CDR1 and CDR2 sequences are MDHEN and SYDVKM. The germline V and J ends were trimmed by 6 bases and 5 bases, with 22 bases remaining between them. The source was peripheral blood, collected on day 0 of AZD1222 vaccination. The chain uses TRBV28 and TRBJ1-2, with D unclear. The clonotype comes from an adult in good health. The CDR3 here is CASSAMKGRRDYGYTF. The CDR3 nucleotides read TGTGCCAGCAGCGCGATGAAAGGCAGGCGGGATTATGGCTACACCTTC.